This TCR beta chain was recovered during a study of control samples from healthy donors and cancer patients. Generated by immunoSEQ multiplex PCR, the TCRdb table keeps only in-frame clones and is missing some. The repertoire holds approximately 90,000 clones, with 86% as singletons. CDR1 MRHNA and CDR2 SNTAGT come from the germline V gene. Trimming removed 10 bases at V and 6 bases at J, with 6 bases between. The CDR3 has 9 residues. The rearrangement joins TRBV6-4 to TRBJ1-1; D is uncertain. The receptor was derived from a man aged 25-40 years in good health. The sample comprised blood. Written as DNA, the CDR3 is TGTGCCACCTCGTCTGAAGCTTTCTTT. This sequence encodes CATSSEAFF.